One sample yielded the 18 T cell receptor beta chains listed below, sequenced in a study of T-cell reconstitution after alpha-beta-depleted transplantation in children. The TCRbeta library incorporated unique molecular identifiers. TCRdb itself ran the PCR reads through MiXCR, one entry per CDR3 protein. This table has nearly 550,000 distinct CDR3 sequences, 15% to 20% appearing once. This sample comprised PBMCs from the stem cell graft donor, obtained from the stem cell graft. All receptors derive from a human donor who donated a stem cell graft to a child with acute lymphoblastic leukemia.

The chain links TRBV13 to TRBJ2-1; 14 bases agree with TRBD2. The J segment lost 0 bases and the V segment lost 6 bases, leaving 7 bases of the junction unmatched. The germline CDR1 and CDR2 sequences are PRHDT and FYEKMQ (reference sequence). The CDR3 extends over 18 amino acids. The CDR3 DNA is TGTGCCAGCAGACCGGGACTAGCGGGAGTGAGCTCCTACAATGAGCAGTTCTTC. This sequence encodes CASRPGLAGVSSYNEQFF.

The chain uses TRBV27 and TRBJ1-1; possibly TRBD1 for D (6 bases). The CDR3 runs 15 residues. Germline values: CDR1 MNHEY, CDR2 SMNVEV (reference sequence). The V gene lost 0 bases and the J gene lost 1 base, with 9 bases spanning the gap. The CDR3 DNA reads TGTGCCAGCAGTTTATCGGGGACAACGAACACTGAAGCTTTCTTT. Protein product: CASSLSGTTNTEAFF.

This clonotype was seen more than once but under ten times. J is TRBJ1-1 and V is TRBV7-9; unclear D gene. Trimming shortened V by 1 base and J by 8 bases, and 8 bases separated the two germline ends. Per germline, CDR1 SEHNR and CDR2 FQNEAQ (reference sequence). This CDR3 has 12 residues. As DNA, the CDR3 is TGTGCCAGCAGCTTAGACAGCCCCGAAGCTTTCTTT. As protein: CASSLDSPEAFF.

This clonotype came up a few times. V is TRBV6-1 and J is TRBJ1-2; D gene uncertain. CDR1 and CDR2 (germline): MNHNS, SASEGT. The CDR3 has 15 residues. Trimming pared 6 bases from V and 1 base from J, leaving 15 bases between. CDR3 nucleotides: TGTGCCAGCAGACCTCACGGGAAGAATAACTATGGCTACACCTTC. This codes for CASRPHGKNNYGYTF.

Many counts were recorded for this clonotype. This chain links TRBV12-3 or TRBV12-4 with TRBJ1-1; D unclear. The CDR3 covers 12 residues. V was pared by 6 bases and J by 1 base, with 6 bases between. For the CDR3, the DNA is TGTGCCAGCAGCCCTACGAACACTGAAGCTTTCTTT. Amino acids: CASSPTNTEAFF.

This clonotype was detected a few times. The chain employs TRBV5-1 and TRBJ1-2; TRBD1 agrees at 8 bases. Trimming cost V 4 bases and J 4 bases; bases outside gene matches: 6. Germline V lookup: CDR1 SGHRS, CDR2 YFSETQ. The CDR3 length is 14 residues. CDR3 region: CASSGGQGAYGYTF. The CDR3 DNA sequence: TGCGCCAGCAGCGGCGGACAGGGAGCCTATGGCTACACCTTC. The full variable domain, rest sourced from reference TRBV5-1 and TRBJ1-2, is KAGVTQTPRYLIKTRGQQVTLSCSPISGHRSVSWYQQTPGQGLQFLFEYFSETQRNKGNFPGRFSGRQFSNSRSEMNVSTLELGDSALYLCASSGGQGAYGYTFGSGTRLTVV.

The V gene is TRBV19, the J gene TRBJ1-1; D might be TRBD1 (5 bases). V was clipped by 1 base and J by 3 bases, with 15 bases between them. The V gene's germline CDR1 is LNHDA and CDR2 SQIVND (reference sequence). The CDR3 covers 16 residues. The CDR3 bases are TGTGCCAGTAGTATAGGGCGGACACGGCCCTACACTGAAGCTTTCTTT. This encodes CASSIGRTRPYTEAFF.

There are many counts of this clonotype. V gene TRBV5-6 combines with J gene TRBJ2-5; 7 bases agree with TRBD2. CDR3 size: 16 residues. V shed 0 bases and J 1 base; nucleotides not matched to a gene: 6. The V gene's germline CDR1 is SGHDT and CDR2 YYEEEE. The CDR3 is CASSLDIGTTQETQYF. The CDR3 DNA is TGTGCCAGCAGCTTGGATATAGGGACTACCCAAGAGACCCAGTACTTC.

This chain links TRBV18 with TRBJ2-6, with TRBD2 identical over 12 bases. This CDR3 contains 18 residues. Germline V gene sequence: CDR1 KGHSH, CDR2 LQKENI. J gave up 0 bases and V 1 base, and 1 base lay outside the gene matches. The CDR3 nucleotides read TGTGCCAGCTCACCACGACTAGCGGGGGACTCTGGGGCCAACGTCCTGACTTTC. The encoded protein is CASSPRLAGDSGANVLTF.

This clonotype occurred a few times. V gene TRBV12-3 or TRBV12-4 combines with J gene TRBJ2-7; D is ambiguous. The CDR3 runs to 14 residues. V gave up 1 base and J gave up 1 base, with 8 bases separating them. The CDR3 protein is CASSLGRLSYEQYF. In DNA form, the CDR3 reads TGTGCCAGCAGTTTAGGCAGGCTTTCCTACGAGCAGTACTTC.

J is TRBJ1-1 and V is TRBV25-1; TRBD1 matches 8 bases. This CDR3 is 13 amino acids long. V shed 3 bases and J 4 bases; nucleotides not matched to a gene: 1. Germline V gives CDR1 MGHDK, CDR2 SYGVNS. CDR3 protein: CASSEQGATEAFF. The CDR3 DNA sequence: TGTGCCAGCAGTGAGCAGGGGGCCACTGAAGCTTTCTTT.

The chain carries TRBV15 and TRBJ2-7; no clear D gene. The CDR3 runs to 14 residues. CDR1 and CDR2 from the germline V gene are LNHNV and YYDKDF (reference sequence). V was cut by 0 bases and J by 2 bases, with 8 bases left in between. Here the CDR3 DNA reads TGTGCCACCAGCAGAGATCTGTTCCCCTACGAGCAGTACTTC. Protein: CATSRDLFPYEQYF.

This sequence joins TRBV7-2 and TRBJ2-7, with D unresolved. This CDR3 spans 12 amino acids. The V and J ends lost 6 bases and 6 bases respectively, with 12 bases between them. Germline V CDR1 and CDR2: SGHTA, FQGNSA. The CDR3 DNA follows: TGTGCCAGCAGTCAACAACGAAGCGAGCAGTACTTC. It encodes CASSQQRSEQYF.

A few counts support this clonotype. V usage is TRBV24-1 and J usage is TRBJ2-1, with D tentatively TRBD2 (5 bases). The V gene's germline CDR1 is KGHDR and CDR2 SFDVKD. V lost 4 bases and J lost 1, with 13 bases in between. This CDR3 contains 16 residues. In DNA, the CDR3 is TGTGCCACCAGTGACCCCCTCAGCGGTTCCTACAATGAGCAGTTCTTC. This sequence encodes CATSDPLSGSYNEQFF.

This clonotype was seen more than once but under ten times. The chain combines TRBV29-1 with TRBJ2-1; perhaps TRBD2 as D (5 bases). CDR1 SQVTM and CDR2 ANQGSEA come from the germline V gene. The CDR3 spans 13 residues. V was pared by 7 bases and J by 4 bases, with 14 bases between. In DNA form, the CDR3 reads TGCAGCGCCTCCGGCCGGGGTTACAATGAGCAGTTCTTC. Translated: CSASGRGYNEQFF.

The gene calls are TRBV27 and TRBJ2-3; 8 bases are a match to TRBD1. CDR3 length equals 15 residues. Germline V gives CDR1 MNHEY, CDR2 SMNVEV (reference sequence). With V trimmed by 2 bases and J by 4 bases, 5 bases remained unmatched. CDR3 nucleotides: TGTGCCAGCAGTTTACGGACAGGGCTTTCAGATACGCAGTATTTT. Protein sequence: CASSLRTGLSDTQYF.

The chain has TRBV5-1 and TRBJ2-4; TRBD1 is a possible D gene (5 bases). The CDR3 spans 14 residues. Per the germline V gene, CDR1 is SGHRS and CDR2 is YFSETQ. V was pared by 4 bases and J by 5 bases, with 13 bases between. The CDR3 DNA is TGCGCCAGCAGCCCCCCAGGGTATGAAAACATTCAGTACTTC. Its translation is CASSPPGYENIQYF.

The CDR3 DNA reads TGTGCCAGCAGTTCGGGGATGACTGAAGCTTTCTTT. Encoded protein: CASSSGMTEAFF. The chain joins TRBV27 to TRBJ1-1; D is uncertain. Looked up from germline, CDR1 is MNHEY and CDR2 is SMNVEV (reference sequence). The CDR3 is 12 amino acids. The V gene lost 4 bases and the J gene lost 5 bases, with 8 bases spanning the gap.